The rows below give T cell receptor beta chains drawn from one sample of a study of T cells after yellow fever vaccination. TCRdb re-analysed the 5' RACE reads in MiXCR, keeping a single row per CDR3 protein. The table includes about 550,000 distinct CDR3 sequences, roughly 19% detected once. The sequencing used PBMCs, collected 15 days after the yellow fever booster vaccination. The receptors derive from a man in his thirties or forties who received the YFV17D yellow fever vaccine. Both conserved end residues are part of each CDR3. A D gene is named only where the DNA matches it firmly. Expanded clones get a size class; other rows say once, few or many, or leave the size out.

CDR3 length: 15
D gene: TRBD1
V gene: TRBV27
J gene: TRBJ2-7
clone size: .
CDR3 protein: CASRKQGASGYEQYF
CDR3 DNA: TGTGCCAGCAGGAAACAGGGGGCGTCGGGCTACGAGCAGTACTTC

CDR3 length: 18
D gene: TRBD2
V gene: TRBV4-3
J gene: TRBJ2-2
clone size: .
CDR3 protein: CASSFSMVAGDKAGELFF
CDR3 DNA: TGCGCCAGCAGCTTCTCGATGGTAGCGGGAGATAAAGCCGGGGAGCTGTTTTTT

CDR3 length: 12
D gene: TRBD1
V gene: TRBV7-3
J gene: TRBJ1-1
clone size: .
CDR3 protein: CASSVQGSEAFF
CDR3 DNA: TGTGCCAGCAGCGTACAGGGGAGTGAAGCTTTCTTT

CDR3 length: 14
D gene: .
V gene: TRBV6-5
J gene: TRBJ1-6
clone size: many
CDR3 protein: CASSYSHSNSPLHF
CDR3 DNA: TGTGCCAGCAGTTACAGTCACTCCAATTCACCCCTCCACTTT

CDR3 length: 15
D gene: .
V gene: TRBV10-1
J gene: TRBJ2-1
clone size: .
CDR3 protein: CASSRFGGPYNEQFF
CDR3 DNA: TGCGCCAGCAGCCGCTTCGGGGGTCCCTACAATGAGCAGTTCTTC

CDR3 length: 14
D gene: .
V gene: TRBV5-1
J gene: TRBJ2-5
clone size: .
CDR3 protein: CASSQWAGKETQYF
CDR3 DNA: TGCGCCAGCAGTCAGTGGGCTGGGAAAGAGACCCAGTACTTC

CDR3 length: 18
D gene: TRBD2
V gene: TRBV4-2
J gene: TRBJ2-3
clone size: .
CDR3 protein: CASSQEHLSGSYPDTQYF
CDR3 DNA: TGTGCCAGCAGCCAAGAGCACCTTAGCGGGAGCTATCCAGATACGCAGTATTTT

CDR3 length: 13
D gene: .
V gene: TRBV7-9
J gene: TRBJ2-3
clone size: few
CDR3 protein: CASSPSAGDTQYF
CDR3 DNA: TGTGCCAGCAGCCCATCAGCTGGAGATACGCAGTATTTT

CDR3 length: 13
D gene: .
V gene: TRBV12-3/TRBV12-4
J gene: TRBJ2-7
clone size: few
CDR3 protein: CASTLGSGREQYF
CDR3 DNA: TGTGCCAGCACCCTAGGGTCCGGTCGAGAGCAGTACTTC

CDR3 length: 15
D gene: .
V gene: TRBV15
J gene: TRBJ2-7
clone size: .
CDR3 protein: CATSRGQRSSYEQYF
CDR3 DNA: TGTGCCACCAGCAGAGGCCAGCGATCCTCCTACGAGCAGTACTTC

CDR3 length: 13
D gene: .
V gene: TRBV5-6
J gene: TRBJ1-4
clone size: .
CDR3 protein: CASSVLDREKLFF
CDR3 DNA: TGTGCCAGCAGCGTTCTCGACCGTGAAAAACTGTTTTTT

CDR3 length: 12
D gene: .
V gene: TRBV30
J gene: TRBJ2-2
clone size: .
CDR3 protein: CACYDPTGELFF
CDR3 DNA: TGTGCCTGCTACGACCCCACCGGGGAGCTGTTTTTT

CDR3 length: 15
D gene: .
V gene: TRBV5-8
J gene: TRBJ2-3
clone size: few
CDR3 protein: CASSHSRVNTDTQYF
CDR3 DNA: TGTGCCAGCAGCCACTCCCGGGTCAACACAGATACGCAGTATTTT

CDR3 length: 17
D gene: .
V gene: TRBV4-3
J gene: TRBJ2-7
clone size: few
CDR3 protein: CASSQDSGYRSSYEQYF
CDR3 DNA: TGCGCCAGCAGCCAAGATAGCGGATATAGGAGCTCCTACGAGCAGTACTTC

CDR3 length: 17
D gene: .
V gene: TRBV15
J gene: TRBJ2-1
clone size: .
CDR3 protein: CATSRFSGPSSYNEQFF
CDR3 DNA: TGTGCCACCAGCAGGTTCTCGGGACCGAGCTCCTACAATGAGCAGTTCTTC

CDR3 length: 13
D gene: TRBD1
V gene: TRBV5-1
J gene: TRBJ2-7
clone size: many
CDR3 protein: CASSGTGAYEQYF
CDR3 DNA: TGCGCCAGCTCCGGGACAGGGGCCTACGAGCAGTACTTC

CDR3 length: 16
D gene: .
V gene: TRBV20-1
J gene: TRBJ2-5
clone size: few
CDR3 protein: CSAPPQGIGAQETQYF
CDR3 DNA: TGCAGTGCTCCACCTCAGGGGATAGGGGCACAAGAGACCCAGTACTTC

CDR3 length: 13
D gene: .
V gene: TRBV20-1
J gene: TRBJ2-3
clone size: .
CDR3 protein: CSALRTNTDTQYF
CDR3 DNA: TGCAGTGCTCTCCGGACTAACACAGATACGCAGTATTTT

CDR3 length: 12
D gene: .
V gene: TRBV20-1
J gene: TRBJ2-1
clone size: .
CDR3 protein: CSAGNPSDEQFF
CDR3 DNA: TGCAGTGCTGGCAACCCTAGCGACGAGCAGTTCTTC

CDR3 length: 15
D gene: TRBD2
V gene: TRBV7-2
J gene: TRBJ2-2
clone size: many
CDR3 protein: CASSPPGLANGELFF
CDR3 DNA: TGTGCCAGCAGCCCCCCCGGACTAGCGAACGGGGAGCTGTTTTTT

CDR3 length: 12
D gene: .
V gene: TRBV10-3
J gene: TRBJ2-7
clone size: few
CDR3 protein: CATAGFAYEQYF
CDR3 DNA: TGTGCCACTGCGGGGTTTGCCTACGAGCAGTACTTC

CDR3 length: 11
D gene: .
V gene: TRBV12-3/TRBV12-4
J gene: TRBJ2-1
clone size: few
CDR3 protein: CASSPGQPPVF
CDR3 DNA: TGTGCCAGCAGTCCCGGACAGCCCCCGGTCTTC

CDR3 length: 15
D gene: .
V gene: TRBV4-1
J gene: TRBJ2-7
clone size: .
CDR3 protein: CASSQAGQASYEQYF
CDR3 DNA: TGCGCCAGCAGCCAAGCCGGTCAGGCCTCCTACGAGCAGTACTTC

CDR3 length: 15
D gene: .
V gene: TRBV27
J gene: TRBJ2-7
clone size: .
CDR3 protein: CASSLGQEGTYEQYF
CDR3 DNA: TGTGCCAGCAGTTTAGGACAGGAGGGAACCTACGAGCAGTACTTC

CDR3 length: 15
D gene: .
V gene: TRBV20-1
J gene: TRBJ2-5
clone size: few
CDR3 protein: CSASLSAALQETQYF
CDR3 DNA: TGCAGTGCTAGCCTTAGTGCAGCGCTCCAAGAGACCCAGTACTTC

CDR3 length: 13
D gene: .
V gene: TRBV20-1
J gene: TRBJ2-7
clone size: .
CDR3 protein: CSARFAGAYEQYF
CDR3 DNA: TGCAGTGCTAGGTTCGCTGGGGCCTACGAGCAGTACTTC

CDR3 length: 15
D gene: .
V gene: TRBV12-3/TRBV12-4
J gene: TRBJ2-1
clone size: many
CDR3 protein: CASSLGRVSYNEQFF
CDR3 DNA: TGTGCCAGCAGTTTAGGTAGGGTTTCCTACAATGAGCAGTTCTTC

CDR3 length: 16
D gene: TRBD2
V gene: TRBV7-2
J gene: TRBJ2-5
clone size: .
CDR3 protein: CASSSDGTSGQETQYF
CDR3 DNA: TGTGCCAGCAGCTCCGACGGGACTAGCGGCCAAGAGACCCAGTACTTC

CDR3 length: 16
D gene: TRBD2
V gene: TRBV7-2
J gene: TRBJ2-1
clone size: few
CDR3 protein: CASSQAGTSGYNEQFF
CDR3 DNA: TGTGCCAGCAGCCAAGCCGGGACTAGCGGCTACAATGAGCAGTTCTTC

CDR3 length: 15
D gene: .
V gene: TRBV10-3
J gene: TRBJ2-3
clone size: few
CDR3 protein: CAISEIDSLGGTQYF
CDR3 DNA: TGTGCCATCAGTGAGATAGACTCCCTGGGAGGCACGCAGTATTTT

CDR3 length: 15
D gene: .
V gene: TRBV5-1
J gene: TRBJ2-5
clone size: .
CDR3 protein: CASSPRDSSKETQYF
CDR3 DNA: TGCGCCAGCAGCCCAAGGGACTCTAGCAAAGAGACCCAGTACTTC

CDR3 length: 11
D gene: .
V gene: TRBV5-1
J gene: TRBJ1-1
clone size: .
CDR3 protein: CASREGTEAFF
CDR3 DNA: TGCGCCAGTCGGGAGGGGACTGAAGCTTTCTTT

CDR3 length: 14
D gene: .
V gene: TRBV5-4
J gene: TRBJ1-5
clone size: .
CDR3 protein: CASSWEPEGQPQHF
CDR3 DNA: TGTGCCAGCAGCTGGGAACCAGAGGGTCAGCCCCAGCATTTT

CDR3 length: 14
D gene: .
V gene: TRBV5-1
J gene: TRBJ1-1
clone size: few
CDR3 protein: CASTKGSPNTEAFF
CDR3 DNA: TGCGCCAGCACCAAGGGGAGCCCCAACACTGAAGCTTTCTTT

CDR3 length: 14
D gene: .
V gene: TRBV7-3
J gene: TRBJ2-2
clone size: few
CDR3 protein: CASSFSRDTGELFF
CDR3 DNA: TGTGCCAGCAGCTTTTCCAGGGACACCGGGGAGCTGTTTTTT

CDR3 length: 14
D gene: .
V gene: TRBV27
J gene: TRBJ2-7
clone size: few
CDR3 protein: CASRKGGVSYEQYF
CDR3 DNA: TGTGCCAGCAGGAAAGGGGGGGTGTCCTACGAGCAGTACTTC

CDR3 length: 20
D gene: .
V gene: TRBV11-2
J gene: TRBJ2-1
clone size: .
CDR3 protein: CASSLEPGTRGTLGSNEQFF
CDR3 DNA: TGTGCCAGCAGCTTAGAACCCGGGACCCGCGGCACCTTAGGGTCCAATGAGCAGTTCTTC

CDR3 length: 13
D gene: .
V gene: TRBV11-2
J gene: TRBJ2-1
clone size: .
CDR3 protein: CASSLAQEYEQFF
CDR3 DNA: TGTGCCAGCAGCTTAGCCCAGGAATATGAGCAGTTCTTC

CDR3 length: 14
D gene: .
V gene: TRBV12-3/TRBV12-4
J gene: TRBJ2-1
clone size: .
CDR3 protein: CASSLASGVNEQFF
CDR3 DNA: TGTGCCAGCAGTTTAGCGAGTGGCGTCAATGAGCAGTTCTTC

CDR3 length: 15
D gene: TRBD1
V gene: TRBV5-1
J gene: TRBJ1-1
clone size: many
CDR3 protein: CASSLDGQGNTEAFF
CDR3 DNA: TGCGCCAGCAGCTTGGATGGACAGGGGAACACTGAAGCTTTCTTT

CDR3 length: 13
D gene: .
V gene: TRBV7-3
J gene: TRBJ1-1
clone size: .
CDR3 protein: CASSPGDPPEAFF
CDR3 DNA: TGTGCCAGCAGCCCAGGAGACCCTCCTGAAGCTTTCTTT

CDR3 length: 17
D gene: TRBD2
V gene: TRBV6-1
J gene: TRBJ2-1
clone size: few
CDR3 protein: CASSEYWTSGRMDEQFF
CDR3 DNA: TGTGCCAGCAGTGAGTATTGGACTAGCGGGAGAATGGATGAGCAGTTCTTC

CDR3 length: 13
D gene: TRBD2
V gene: TRBV20-1
J gene: TRBJ2-2
clone size: .
CDR3 protein: CSATSGVTGELFF
CDR3 DNA: TGCAGTGCTACTAGCGGGGTCACCGGGGAGCTGTTTTTT

CDR3 length: 15
D gene: .
V gene: TRBV10-3
J gene: TRBJ2-1
clone size: .
CDR3 protein: CAISEGRDVNNEQFF
CDR3 DNA: TGTGCCATCAGTGAGGGGCGGGATGTCAACAATGAGCAGTTCTTC

CDR3 length: 14
D gene: TRBD2
V gene: TRBV4-2
J gene: TRBJ2-3
clone size: few
CDR3 protein: CASSHAGVTDTQYF
CDR3 DNA: TGTGCCAGCAGCCATGCGGGAGTCACAGATACGCAGTATTTT

CDR3 length: 13
D gene: .
V gene: TRBV13
J gene: TRBJ2-7
clone size: .
CDR3 protein: CASSFPGGREQYF
CDR3 DNA: TGTGCCAGCAGCTTCCCGGGGGGCCGCGAGCAGTACTTC

CDR3 length: 14
D gene: .
V gene: TRBV27
J gene: TRBJ2-2
clone size: .
CDR3 protein: CASSPRQGLRELFF
CDR3 DNA: TGTGCCAGCAGTCCCCGACAGGGACTGAGGGAGCTGTTTTTT

CDR3 length: 17
D gene: TRBD2
V gene: TRBV7-2
J gene: TRBJ2-2
clone size: .
CDR3 protein: CASSPKVAGINTGELFF
CDR3 DNA: TGTGCCAGCAGCCCTAAGGTAGCGGGGATCAACACCGGGGAGCTGTTTTTT